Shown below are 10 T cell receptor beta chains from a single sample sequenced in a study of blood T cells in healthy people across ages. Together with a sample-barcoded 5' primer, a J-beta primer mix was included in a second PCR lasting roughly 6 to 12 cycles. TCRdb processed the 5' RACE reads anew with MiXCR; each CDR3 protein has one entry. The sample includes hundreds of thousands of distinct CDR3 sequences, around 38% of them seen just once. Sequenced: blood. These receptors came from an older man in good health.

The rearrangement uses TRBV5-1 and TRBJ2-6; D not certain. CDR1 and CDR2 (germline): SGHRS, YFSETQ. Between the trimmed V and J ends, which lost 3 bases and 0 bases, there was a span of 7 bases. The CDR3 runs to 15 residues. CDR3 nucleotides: TGCGCCAGCAGCTCCACAGCCTCTGGGGCCAACGTCCTGACTTTC. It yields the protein CASSSTASGANVLTF.

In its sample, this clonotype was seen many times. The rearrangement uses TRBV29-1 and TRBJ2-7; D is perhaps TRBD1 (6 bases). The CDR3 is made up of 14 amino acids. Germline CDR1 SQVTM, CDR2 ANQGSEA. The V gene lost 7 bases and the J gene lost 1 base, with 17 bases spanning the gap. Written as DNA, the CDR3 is TGCAGCGCCTCAGGGGCAGGAATATCCTACGAGCAGTACTTC. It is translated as CSASGAGISYEQYF.

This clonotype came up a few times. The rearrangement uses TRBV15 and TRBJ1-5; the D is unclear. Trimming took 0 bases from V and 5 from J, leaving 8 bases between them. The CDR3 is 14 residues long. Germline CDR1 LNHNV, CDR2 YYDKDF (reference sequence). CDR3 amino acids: CATSRDGSDQPQHF. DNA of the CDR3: TGTGCCACCAGCAGAGATGGGAGCGATCAGCCCCAGCATTTT. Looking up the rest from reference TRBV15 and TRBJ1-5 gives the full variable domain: DAMVIQNPRYQVTQFGKPVTLSCSQTLNHNVMYWYQQKSSQAPKLLFHYYDKDFNNEADTPDNFQSRRPNTSFCFLDIRSPGLGDTAMYLCATSRDGSDQPQHFGDGTRLSIL.

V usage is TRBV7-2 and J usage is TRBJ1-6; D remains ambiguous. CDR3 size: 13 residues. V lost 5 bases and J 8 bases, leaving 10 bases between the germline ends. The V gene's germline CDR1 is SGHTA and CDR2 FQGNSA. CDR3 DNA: TGTGCCAGCAGCCCCCCTGTGGATTCACCCCTCCACTTT. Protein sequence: CASSPPVDSPLHF.

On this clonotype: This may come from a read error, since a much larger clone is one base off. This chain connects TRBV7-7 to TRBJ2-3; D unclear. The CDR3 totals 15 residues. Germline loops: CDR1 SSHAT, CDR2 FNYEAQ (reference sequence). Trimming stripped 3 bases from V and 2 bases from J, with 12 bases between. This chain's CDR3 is CASSLNSWDTDTQYF. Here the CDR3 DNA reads TGTGCCAGCAGCTTGAACTCCTGGGACACAGATACGCAGTATTTT.

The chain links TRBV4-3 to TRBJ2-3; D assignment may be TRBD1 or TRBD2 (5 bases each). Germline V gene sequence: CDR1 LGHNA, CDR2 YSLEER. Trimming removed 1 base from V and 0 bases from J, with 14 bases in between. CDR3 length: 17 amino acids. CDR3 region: CASSQVSGRTSTDTQYF. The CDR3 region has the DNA TGCGCCAGCAGCCAAGTGTCAGGGAGAACTAGCACAGATACGCAGTATTTT.

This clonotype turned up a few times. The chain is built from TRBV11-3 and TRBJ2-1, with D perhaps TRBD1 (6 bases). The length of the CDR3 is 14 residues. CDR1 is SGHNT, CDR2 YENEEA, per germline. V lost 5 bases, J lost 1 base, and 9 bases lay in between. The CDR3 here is CASSTGISYNEQFF. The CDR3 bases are TGTGCCAGCAGCACAGGGATATCCTACAATGAGCAGTTCTTC.

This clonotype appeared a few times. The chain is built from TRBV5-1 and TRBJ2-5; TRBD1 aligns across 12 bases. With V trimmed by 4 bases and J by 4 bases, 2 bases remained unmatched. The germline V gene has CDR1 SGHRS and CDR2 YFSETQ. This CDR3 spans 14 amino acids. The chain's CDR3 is CASSGTGGGETQYF. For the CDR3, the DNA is TGCGCCAGCAGCGGGACAGGGGGCGGAGAGACCCAGTACTTC.

The CDR3 DNA is TGTGCCAGCTCACCACGCATGGAGGGGCAGGGTGGCAATGAGCAGTTCTTC. It encodes CASSPRMEGQGGNEQFF. V and J are TRBV18 and TRBJ2-1, with D possibly matching TRBD2 (6 bases). The CDR3 loop spans 17 amino acids. The germline V gene encodes CDR1 KGHSH and CDR2 LQKENI. The V end was cut by 1 base, the J end by 6 bases, with 19 bases between.

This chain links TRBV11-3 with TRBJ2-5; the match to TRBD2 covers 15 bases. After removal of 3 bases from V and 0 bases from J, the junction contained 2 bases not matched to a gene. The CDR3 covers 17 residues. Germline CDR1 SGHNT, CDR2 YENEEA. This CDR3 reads CASSLGLAGGDQETQYF. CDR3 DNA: TGTGCCAGCAGCTTGGGACTAGCGGGAGGCGACCAAGAGACCCAGTACTTC.